The T cell receptor beta chain described here comes from a study of post-analysis software for immune sequencing data. Study-wide findings and caveats: People with multiple sclerosis had a significantly lower normalized Chao1 diversity than controls did.

This clonotype was counted only a few times. Its target is not known. Germline and junction disagree at one end, which may indicate a read error. The TCR beta cDNA libraries carried unique molecular identifiers. Once roughly 0.95 to 10 million T cells were used, some 500,000 cDNA molecules resulted. TCRdb reanalysed the PCR reads using MiXCR and keeps one entry per CDR3 protein. The table includes roughly 800,000 distinct CDR3 sequences, about half detected once. The specimen was blood. This TCR came from a girl aged 10-17 years with multiple sclerosis.

This CDR3 is CASSLYPTGLATYNEQFF. The DNA of the CDR3 is TGTGCTAGCAGCTTATACCCCACCGGACTAGCGACCTACAATGAGCAGTTCTTC. The chain combines TRBV7-7 with TRBJ2-1; 9 positions agree with TRBD2. Germline V gives CDR1 SSHAT, CDR2 FNYEAQ (reference sequence). This CDR3 is 18 amino acids long.